In its sample, the clone carrying this T cell receptor (beta chain) was seen a few times. The target antigen is unknown. Trimming pared 1 base from V and 4 bases from J, leaving 11 bases between. The CDR3 is made up of 15 amino acids. Germline values: CDR1 SGHVS, CDR2 FQNEAQ. Amplification of TCR beta CDR3 regions used RNA as the template. With the HTBI primer set, the TCR CDR3 went through a first round of RT-PCR. TCRdb redid the calling of the multiplex PCR reads with MiXCR, one entry per CDR3 protein. This sample carries around 420,000 distinct CDR3 sequences, around a sixth of them seen once, and the ten largest clones take 12% to 15%. The data were obtained in a study of T cells in Graves' hyperthyroidism and ophthalmopathy. Regarding the study as a whole: Onset of ophthalmopathy came a median 6.5 months after the model predicted it.

The study left out patients who had uncontrolled infection, other autoimmune disease, pregnancy or lactation. The TCR originated in a young woman with Graves' hyperthyroidism. The sequenced material came from blood. The V and J genes are TRBV7-8 and TRBJ1-3; D gene unclear. CDR3 DNA sequence: TGTGCCAGCAGCTTAGGGCTTTTTTTCGGAAACACCATATATTTT. Translated: CASSLGLFFGNTIYF.